The rows below give T cell receptor beta chains drawn from one sample of a study of T cells in Graves' hyperthyroidism and ophthalmopathy. TCRdb used MiXCR to reprocess the multiplex PCR reads, holding one entry per CDR3 protein. The sample records some 550,000 distinct CDR3 sequences, about a fifth being singletons. The sample taken for sequencing was blood. All receptors derive from a man aged 18 to 30 with Graves' hyperthyroidism. The CDR3 runs from the conserved cysteine through the conserved F or W. A D gene is named only where the DNA matches it firmly. A row's size may be missing; if present it is once, few, many or a size class.

V: TRBV7-9
D: TRBD1
J: TRBJ1-1
size: many
CDR3: CASSPRGSATGDAFF
DNA: TGTGCCAGCAGCCCCCGGGGATCGGCGACAGGGGACGCTTTCTTT

V: TRBV9
D: .
J: TRBJ1-2
size: many
CDR3: CASSVAADNYGYTF
DNA: TGTGCCAGCAGCGTAGCCGCTGACAACTATGGCTACACCTTC

V: TRBV15
D: .
J: TRBJ1-5
size: many
CDR3: CATSRVTGVNQPQHF
DNA: TGTGCCACCAGCAGAGTGACAGGCGTCAATCAGCCCCAGCATTTT

V: TRBV28
D: .
J: TRBJ1-5
size: .
CDR3: CASSPLGVGNQPQHF
DNA: TGTGCCAGCAGCCCTCTAGGAGTAGGCAATCAGCCCCAGCATTTT

V: TRBV28
D: TRBD1
J: TRBJ2-7
size: many
CDR3: CASSSPSRQGRSYEQYF
DNA: TGTGCCAGCAGTTCTCCCTCTCGACAGGGGAGATCCTACGAGCAGTACTTC

V: TRBV5-1
D: .
J: TRBJ2-7
size: many
CDR3: CASSPTTSPGYEQYF
DNA: TGCGCCAGCAGCCCCACTACTTCCCCGGGATACGAGCAGTACTTC

V: TRBV5-1
D: .
J: TRBJ2-5
size: .
CDR3: CASSLQGGGIQETQYF
DNA: TGCGCCAGCAGCCTACAGGGGGGAGGGATCCAAGAGACCCAGTACTTC

V: TRBV7-2
D: TRBD2
J: TRBJ2-5
size: many
CDR3: CASSTLAGSSGETQYF
DNA: TGTGCCAGCAGCACACTAGCGGGGTCCTCCGGAGAGACCCAGTACTTC

V: TRBV6-1
D: TRBD1
J: TRBJ1-6
size: .
CDR3: CASSGGQGGNSPLHF
DNA: TGTGCCAGCAGTGGGGGACAGGGCGGCAATTCACCCCTCCACTTT

V: TRBV6-1
D: TRBD1
J: TRBJ1-2
size: once
CDR3: CASSVGLPPGQTYYGYTF
DNA: TGTGCCAGCAGTGTAGGCCTACCTCCGGGACAGACTTACTATGGCTACACCTTC

V: TRBV11-2
D: .
J: TRBJ2-5
size: many
CDR3: CASSLEGAGPWSQYF
DNA: TGTGCCAGCAGCTTAGAGGGTGCAGGACCATGGTCCCAGTACTTC

V: TRBV6-2/TRBV6-3
D: .
J: TRBJ1-2
size: few
CDR3: CASRPHRGPNYGYTF
DNA: TGTGCCAGCAGACCCCATCGGGGTCCTAACTATGGCTACACCTTC

V: TRBV6-5
D: .
J: TRBJ1-1
size: few
CDR3: CASSYSTANTEAFF
DNA: TGTGCCAGCAGTTACTCAACAGCGAACACTGAAGCTTTCTTT

V: TRBV28
D: TRBD1
J: TRBJ2-7
size: many
CDR3: CASKKRQGLNYEQYF
DNA: TGTGCCAGCAAAAAAAGACAGGGGTTAAACTACGAGCAGTACTTC

V: TRBV6-4
D: TRBD1
J: TRBJ2-3
size: .
CDR3: CASSRSTGGSDTQYF
DNA: TGTGCCAGCAGTCGATCGACAGGGGGCTCAGATACGCAGTATTTT

V: TRBV6-1
D: .
J: TRBJ2-7
size: many
CDR3: CASSEGLGLPSREQYF
DNA: TGTGCCAGCAGTGAAGGCTTGGGGCTCCCGTCACGCGAGCAGTACTTC

V: TRBV2
D: .
J: TRBJ2-3
size: few
CDR3: CASTLETPQYF
DNA: TGTGCCAGCACCCTTGAGACCCCGCAGTATTTT

V: TRBV12-3/TRBV12-4
D: .
J: TRBJ2-7
size: once
CDR3: CASSLMVRAYDQYF
DNA: TGTGCCAGCAGTTTAATGGTCAGAGCCTACGATCAGTACTTC

V: TRBV4-2
D: TRBD1
J: TRBJ1-1
size: few
CDR3: CASSQDGARGRDTEAFF
DNA: TGTGCCAGCAGCCAAGATGGGGCCAGGGGGCGCGACACTGAAGCTTTCTTT

V: TRBV28
D: TRBD1
J: TRBJ1-3
size: many
CDR3: CASSFTDRGGNTIYF
DNA: TGTGCCAGCAGTTTCACGGACAGGGGGGGAAACACCATATATTTT

V: TRBV28
D: .
J: TRBJ1-1
size: .
CDR3: CASNPRGRWTEAFF
DNA: TGTGCCAGCAACCCTAGGGGACGTTGGACTGAAGCTTTCTTT

V: TRBV11-3
D: .
J: TRBJ2-5
size: many
CDR3: CASSSVGGPETQYF
DNA: TGTGCCAGCAGCTCTGTCGGGGGTCCAGAGACCCAGTACTTC

V: TRBV11-2
D: TRBD2
J: TRBJ2-5
size: .
CDR3: CASSLGTSGGPEETRYF
DNA: TGTGCCAGCAGCTTAGGGACTAGCGGGGGGCCGGAAGAGACCCGGTACTTC

V: TRBV19
D: TRBD1
J: TRBJ2-7
size: many
CDR3: CASSNRDRAYEQYF
DNA: TGTGCCAGTAGTAACCGGGACAGGGCCTACGAGCAGTACTTC

V: TRBV6-1
D: TRBD1
J: TRBJ2-7
size: .
CDR3: CASIRGSDYEQYF
DNA: TGTGCCAGCATCAGGGGGTCTGATTACGAGCAGTACTTC

V: TRBV2
D: .
J: TRBJ1-2
size: many
CDR3: CASSEANNGLEEGYTF
DNA: TGTGCCAGCAGTGAAGCGAATAACGGCCTCGAGGAGGGCTACACCTTC

V: TRBV28
D: TRBD1
J: TRBJ2-7
size: many
CDR3: CASSRGQVNEQYF
DNA: TGTGCCAGCAGTCGTGGACAGGTTAACGAGCAGTACTTC

V: TRBV12-3/TRBV12-4
D: TRBD2
J: TRBJ2-2
size: many
CDR3: CASSHESGGAVGELFF
DNA: TGTGCCAGCAGCCACGAAAGCGGGGGGGCTGTCGGGGAGCTGTTTTTT

V: TRBV7-9
D: .
J: TRBJ2-7
size: few
CDR3: CASSAWDSDYYEQYF
DNA: TGTGCCAGCAGCGCCTGGGACTCGGACTACTACGAGCAGTACTTC

V: TRBV10-3
D: TRBD1
J: TRBJ2-7
size: .
CDR3: CAISVSDRGDEQYF
DNA: TGTGCCATCAGTGTCTCCGACAGGGGGGACGAGCAGTACTTC

V: TRBV28
D: TRBD1
J: TRBJ1-1
size: many
CDR3: CASGTANTEAFF
DNA: TGTGCCAGCGGGACAGCGAACACTGAAGCTTTCTTT

V: TRBV6-1
D: TRBD1
J: TRBJ2-7
size: .
CDR3: CASRGQGAIEQYF
DNA: TGTGCCAGCAGGGGACAGGGGGCTATCGAGCAGTACTTC

V: TRBV12-3/TRBV12-4
D: .
J: TRBJ1-1
size: .
CDR3: CASSLRRTQNTEAFF
DNA: TGTGCCAGCAGCCTCAGGAGAACACAGAACACTGAAGCTTTCTTT

V: TRBV29-1
D: TRBD1
J: TRBJ1-2
size: .
CDR3: CSVDGGDREVKGGYTF
DNA: TGCAGCGTTGATGGAGGGGACAGGGAGGTGAAGGGCGGCTACACCTTC

V: TRBV20-1
D: .
J: TRBJ2-4
size: many
CDR3: CSARGTLAKNIKYF
DNA: TGCAGTGCTAGAGGGACGCTAGCCAAAAACATTAAGTACTTC

V: TRBV6-5
D: .
J: TRBJ1-5
size: many
CDR3: CASSPTDYSNQPQHF
DNA: TGTGCCAGCAGCCCCACAGATTATAGCAATCAGCCCCAGCATTTT

V: TRBV5-1
D: .
J: TRBJ1-1
size: many
CDR3: CASSLAPASMNTEAFF
DNA: TGCGCCAGCAGCTTGGCACCGGCCAGCATGAACACTGAAGCTTTCTTT